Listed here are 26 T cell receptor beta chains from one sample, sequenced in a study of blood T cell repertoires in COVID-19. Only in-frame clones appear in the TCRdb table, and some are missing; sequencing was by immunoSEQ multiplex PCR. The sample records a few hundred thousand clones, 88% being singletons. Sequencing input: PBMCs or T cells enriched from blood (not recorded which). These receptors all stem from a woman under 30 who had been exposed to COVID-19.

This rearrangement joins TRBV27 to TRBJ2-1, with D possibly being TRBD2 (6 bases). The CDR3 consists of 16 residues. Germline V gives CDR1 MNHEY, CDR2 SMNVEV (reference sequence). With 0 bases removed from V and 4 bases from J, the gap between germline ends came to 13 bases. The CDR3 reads CASSLSTLAGYNEQFF. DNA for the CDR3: TGTGCCAGCAGTTTATCGACACTAGCCGGATACAATGAGCAGTTCTTC.

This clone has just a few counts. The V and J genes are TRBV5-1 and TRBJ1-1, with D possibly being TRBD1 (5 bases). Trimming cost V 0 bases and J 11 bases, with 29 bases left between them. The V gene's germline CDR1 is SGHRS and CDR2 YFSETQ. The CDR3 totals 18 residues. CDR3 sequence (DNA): TGCGCCAGCAGCTTGGACAGGTTATCGTTGGGGGGGTACGGAGAGGCTTTCTTT. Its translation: CASSLDRLSLGGYGEAFF.

CDR3 loop: CASSEGTREVWTDTQYF. In DNA form, the CDR3 reads TGTGCCAGCAGTGAGGGGACGCGGGAGGTATGGACAGATACGCAGTATTTT. The chain combines TRBV2 with TRBJ2-3, with TRBD2 matching over 8 bases. The CDR3 has 17 amino acids. V lost 3 bases and J lost 3; bases outside the gene matches: 11. Germline CDR1 reads SNHLY; CDR2 reads FYNNEI.

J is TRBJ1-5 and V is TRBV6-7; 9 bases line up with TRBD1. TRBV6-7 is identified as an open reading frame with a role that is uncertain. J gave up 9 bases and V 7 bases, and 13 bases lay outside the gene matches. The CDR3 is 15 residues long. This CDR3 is CASTIRDREEPPQHF. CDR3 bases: TGTGCCAGCACCATAAGGGACAGGGAAGAACCGCCCCAGCATTTT.

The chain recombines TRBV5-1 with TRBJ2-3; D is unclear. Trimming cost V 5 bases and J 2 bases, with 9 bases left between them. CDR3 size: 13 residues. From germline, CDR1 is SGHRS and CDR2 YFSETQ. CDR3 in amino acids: CASSPGFTDTQYF. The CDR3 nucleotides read TGCGCCAGCAGTCCCGGGTTCACAGATACGCAGTATTTT.

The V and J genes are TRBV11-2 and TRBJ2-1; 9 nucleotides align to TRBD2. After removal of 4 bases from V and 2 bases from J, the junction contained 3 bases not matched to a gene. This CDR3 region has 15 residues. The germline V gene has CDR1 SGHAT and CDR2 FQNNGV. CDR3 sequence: CASSSAGGTYNEQFF. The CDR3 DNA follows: TGTGCCAGCAGCTCCGCGGGAGGGACCTACAATGAGCAGTTCTTC. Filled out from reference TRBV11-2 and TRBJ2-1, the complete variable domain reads EAGVAQSPRYKIIEKRQSVAFWCNPISGHATLYWYQQILGQGPKLLIQFQNNGVVDDSQLPKDRFSAERLKGVDSTLKIQPAKLEDSAVYLCASSSAGGTYNEQFFGPGTRLTVL.

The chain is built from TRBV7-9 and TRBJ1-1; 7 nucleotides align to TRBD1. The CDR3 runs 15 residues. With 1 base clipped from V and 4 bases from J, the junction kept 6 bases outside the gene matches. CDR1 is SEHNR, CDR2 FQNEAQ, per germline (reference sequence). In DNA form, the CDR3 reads TGTGCCAGCAGCTTAGGTCAGGGGGAACTCACTGAAGCTTTCTTT. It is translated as CASSLGQGELTEAFF.

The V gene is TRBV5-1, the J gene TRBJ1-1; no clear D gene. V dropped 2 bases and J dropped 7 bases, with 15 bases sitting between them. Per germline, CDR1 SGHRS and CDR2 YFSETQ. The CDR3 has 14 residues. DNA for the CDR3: TGCGCCAGCAGCTTCGGTCCTTCGGGAGATGAAGCTTTCTTT. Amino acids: CASSFGPSGDEAFF.

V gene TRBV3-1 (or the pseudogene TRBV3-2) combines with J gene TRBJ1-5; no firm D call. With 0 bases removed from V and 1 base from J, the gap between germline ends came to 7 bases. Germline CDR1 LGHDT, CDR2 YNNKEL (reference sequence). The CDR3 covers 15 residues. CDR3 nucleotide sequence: TGTGCCAGCAGCCAAGATAGGAGGAGCAATCAGCCCCAGCATTTT. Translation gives CASSQDRRSNQPQHF.

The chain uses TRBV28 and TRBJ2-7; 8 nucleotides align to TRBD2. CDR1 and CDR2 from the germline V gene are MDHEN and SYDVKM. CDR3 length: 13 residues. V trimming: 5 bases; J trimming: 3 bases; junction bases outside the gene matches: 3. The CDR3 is CASSTGGVYEQYF. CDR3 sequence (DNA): TGTGCCAGCAGTACCGGGGGGGTCTACGAGCAGTACTTC.

CDR3 coding DNA: TGTGCCAGCTCCCCTCCGGGACAGGGACACAATCAGCCCCAGCATTTT. Amino acids: CASSPPGQGHNQPQHF. The chain has TRBV18 and TRBJ1-5; 9 bases map to TRBD1. V gave up 6 bases and J gave up 3 bases; unmatched junction bases: 9. Germline-derived CDR1 and CDR2 are KGHSH and LQKENI. The CDR3 contains 16 residues. Full variable domain (remainder filled in from reference TRBV18 and TRBJ1-5): NAGVMQNPRHLVRRRGQEARLRCSPMKGHSHVYWYRQLPEEGLKFMVYLQKENIIDESGMPKERFSAEFPKEGPSILRIQQVVRGDSAAYFCASSPPGQGHNQPQHFGDGTRLSIL.

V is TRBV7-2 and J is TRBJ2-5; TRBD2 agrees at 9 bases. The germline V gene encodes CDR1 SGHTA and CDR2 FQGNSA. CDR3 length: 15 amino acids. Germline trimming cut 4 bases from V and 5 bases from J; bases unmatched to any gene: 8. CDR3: CASSSDVGLAETQYF. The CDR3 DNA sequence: TGTGCCAGCAGCTCCGATGTTGGACTAGCGGAGACCCAGTACTTC.

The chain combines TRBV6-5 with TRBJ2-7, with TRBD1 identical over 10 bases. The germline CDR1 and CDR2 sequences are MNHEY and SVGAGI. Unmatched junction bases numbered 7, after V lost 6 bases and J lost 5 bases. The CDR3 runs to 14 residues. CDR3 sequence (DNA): TGTGCCAGCAGGCCCGGGACAGGGGAGAACGAGCAGTACTTC. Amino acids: CASRPGTGENEQYF.

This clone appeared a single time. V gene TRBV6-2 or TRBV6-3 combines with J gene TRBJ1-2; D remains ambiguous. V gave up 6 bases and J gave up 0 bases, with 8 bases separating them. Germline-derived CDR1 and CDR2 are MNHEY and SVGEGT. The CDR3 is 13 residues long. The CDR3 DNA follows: TGTGCCAGCAGCACAGTAGCTAACTATGGCTACACCTTC. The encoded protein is CASSTVANYGYTF.

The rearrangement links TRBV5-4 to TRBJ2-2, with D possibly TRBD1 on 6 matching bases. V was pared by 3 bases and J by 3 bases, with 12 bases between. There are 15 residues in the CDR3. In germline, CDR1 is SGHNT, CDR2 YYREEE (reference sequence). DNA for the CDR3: TGTGCCAGCAGCTATCTACAGGGAGACACCGGGGAGCTGTTTTTT. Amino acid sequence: CASSYLQGDTGELFF.

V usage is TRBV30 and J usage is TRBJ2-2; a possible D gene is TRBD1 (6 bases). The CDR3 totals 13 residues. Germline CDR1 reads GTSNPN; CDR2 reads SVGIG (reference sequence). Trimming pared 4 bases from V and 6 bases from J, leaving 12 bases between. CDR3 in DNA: TGTGCCTGGAAAAGCAGGGGACCCGGGGAGCTGTTTTTT. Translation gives CAWKSRGPGELFF.

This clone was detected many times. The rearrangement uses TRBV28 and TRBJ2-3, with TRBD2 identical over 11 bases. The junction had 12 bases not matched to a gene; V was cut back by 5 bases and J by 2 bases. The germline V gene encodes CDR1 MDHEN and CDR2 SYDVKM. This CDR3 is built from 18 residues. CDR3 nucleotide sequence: TGTGCCAGCAGTACTTCCTACGGACTAGCGGGTACCACAGATACGCAGTATTTT. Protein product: CASSTSYGLAGTTDTQYF.

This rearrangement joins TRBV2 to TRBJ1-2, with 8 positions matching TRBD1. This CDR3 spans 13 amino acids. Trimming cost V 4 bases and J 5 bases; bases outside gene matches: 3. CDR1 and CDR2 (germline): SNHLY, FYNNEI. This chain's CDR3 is CASSGTGSYGYTF. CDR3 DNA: TGTGCCAGCAGTGGGACAGGGAGTTATGGCTACACCTTC. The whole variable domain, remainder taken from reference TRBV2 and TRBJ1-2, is EPEVTQTPSHQVTQMGQEVILRCVPISNHLYFYWYRQILGQKVEFLVSFYNNEISEKSEIFDDQFSVERPDGSNFTLKIRSTKLEDSAMYFCASSGTGSYGYTFGSGTRLTVV.

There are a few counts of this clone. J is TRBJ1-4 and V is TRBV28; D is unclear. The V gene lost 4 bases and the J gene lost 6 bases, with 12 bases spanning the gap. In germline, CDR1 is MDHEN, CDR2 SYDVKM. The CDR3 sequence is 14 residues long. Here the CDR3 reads CASSSGMLDEKLFF. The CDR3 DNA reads TGTGCCAGCAGTTCGGGGATGCTCGATGAAAAACTGTTTTTT.

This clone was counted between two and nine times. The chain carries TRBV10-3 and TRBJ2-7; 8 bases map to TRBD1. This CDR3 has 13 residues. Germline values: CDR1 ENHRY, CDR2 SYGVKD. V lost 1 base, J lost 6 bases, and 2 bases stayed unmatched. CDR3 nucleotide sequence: TGTGCCATCAGTGAGTGGACAGGGACCGAGCAGTACTTC. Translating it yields CAISEWTGTEQYF.

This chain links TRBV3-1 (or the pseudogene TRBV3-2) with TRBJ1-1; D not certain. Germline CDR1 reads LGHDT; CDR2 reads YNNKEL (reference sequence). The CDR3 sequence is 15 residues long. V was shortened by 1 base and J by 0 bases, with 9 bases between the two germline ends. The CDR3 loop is CASSQGEKLNTEAFF. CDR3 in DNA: TGTGCCAGCAGCCAAGGAGAGAAATTGAACACTGAAGCTTTCTTT.

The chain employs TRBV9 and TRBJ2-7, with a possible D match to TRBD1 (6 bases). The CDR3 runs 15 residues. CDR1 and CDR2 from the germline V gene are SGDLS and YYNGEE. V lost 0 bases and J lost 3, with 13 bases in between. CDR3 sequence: CASSVGMDRLYEQYF. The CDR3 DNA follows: TGTGCCAGCAGCGTAGGGATGGACAGACTCTACGAGCAGTACTTC.

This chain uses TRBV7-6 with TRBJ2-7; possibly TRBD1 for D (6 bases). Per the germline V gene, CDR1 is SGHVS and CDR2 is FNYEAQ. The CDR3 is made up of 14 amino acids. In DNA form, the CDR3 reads TGTGCAATACCCCCTAACCGACAGGCGCGGGAGCAGTACTTC. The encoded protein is CAIPPNRQAREQYF.

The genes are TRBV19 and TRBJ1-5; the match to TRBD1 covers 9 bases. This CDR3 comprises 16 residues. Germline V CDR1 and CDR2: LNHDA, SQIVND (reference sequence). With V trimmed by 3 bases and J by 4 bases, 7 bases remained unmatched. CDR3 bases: TGTGCCAGTAGTATCGTAAGACAGGGGGGAAATCAGCCCCAGCATTTT. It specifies CASSIVRQGGNQPQHF. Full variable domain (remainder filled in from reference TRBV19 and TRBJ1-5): DGGITQSPKYLFRKEGQNVTLSCEQNLNHDAMYWYRQDPGQGLRLIYYSQIVNDFQKGDIAEGYSVSREKKESFPLTVTSAQKNPTAFYLCASSIVRQGGNQPQHFGDGTRLSIL.

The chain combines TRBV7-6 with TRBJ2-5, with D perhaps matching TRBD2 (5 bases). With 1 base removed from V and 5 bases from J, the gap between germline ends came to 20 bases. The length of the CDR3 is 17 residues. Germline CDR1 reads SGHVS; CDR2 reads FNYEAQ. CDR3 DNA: TGTGCCAGCAGCTTAGTCCTCCGGGCTGGAGGCGAGGAGACCCAGTACTTC. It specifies CASSLVLRAGGEETQYF.

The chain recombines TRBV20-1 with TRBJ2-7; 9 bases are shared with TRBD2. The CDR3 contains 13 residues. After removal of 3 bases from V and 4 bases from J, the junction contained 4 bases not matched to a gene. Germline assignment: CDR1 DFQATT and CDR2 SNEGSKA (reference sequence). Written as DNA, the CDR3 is TGCAGTGCTAGTCCGGGACTAGCTTACGAGCAGTACTTC. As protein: CSASPGLAYEQYF.